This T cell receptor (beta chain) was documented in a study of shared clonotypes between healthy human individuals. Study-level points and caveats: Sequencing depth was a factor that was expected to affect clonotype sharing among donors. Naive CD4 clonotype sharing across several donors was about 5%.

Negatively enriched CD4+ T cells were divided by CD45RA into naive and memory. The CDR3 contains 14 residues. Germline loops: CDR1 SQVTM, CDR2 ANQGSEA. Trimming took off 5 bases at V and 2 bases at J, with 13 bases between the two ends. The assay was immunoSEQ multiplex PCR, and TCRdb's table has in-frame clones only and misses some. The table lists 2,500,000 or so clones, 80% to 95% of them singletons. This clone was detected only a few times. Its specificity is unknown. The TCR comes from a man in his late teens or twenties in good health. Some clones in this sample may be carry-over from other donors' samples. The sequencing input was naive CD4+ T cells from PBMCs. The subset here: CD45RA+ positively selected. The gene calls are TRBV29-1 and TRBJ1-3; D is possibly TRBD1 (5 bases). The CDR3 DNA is TGCAGCGTTTCCACCGTGGGGGCTGGAAACACCATATATTTT. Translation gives CSVSTVGAGNTIYF. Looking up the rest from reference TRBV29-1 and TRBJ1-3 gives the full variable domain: SAVISQKPSRDICQRGTSLTIQCQVDSQVTMMFWYRQQPGQSLTLIATANQGSEATYESGFVIDKFPISRPNLTFSTLTVSNMSPEDSSIYLCSVSTVGAGNTIYFGEGSWLTVV.